This record covers a single TCR beta chain. The antigen remains undetermined. By way of CD45RO/CCR7/CD25/CD127/CD95/CD27, the CD4+ regulatory, stem cell-like memory, central memory and naive cells were sorted. These data are taken from a study of beta chain features in type 1 diabetes. For the study at large: Healthy donors resembled patients in age, gender and cell yields. Sorted cells examined across all samples numbered 107,917,701. Notes on the study in general: Patients' naive, central memory and Treg TCRB repertoires seemed closer to one another than those of healthy donors.

Expressed TCRB transcripts got sequenced, as all isolated RNA was reverse transcribed. Some clones are missing from TCRdb's copy, which holds only in-frame ones; the method was immunoSEQ multiplex PCR. The table shows 900,000 or so clones, with roughly a sixth occurring only once. Trimming removed 4 bases from V and 5 bases from J, with 13 bases in between. CDR1 and CDR2 (germline): SGHRS, YFSETQ. CDR3 length: 14 amino acids. The rearrangement uses TRBV5-1 and TRBJ2-1, with D perhaps matching TRBD1 or TRBD2 (5 bases each). This clonotype originated in a woman younger than 35 in good health. Input material: naive CD4+ T cells from blood. CDR3 sequence (DNA): TGCGCCAGCAGCCAGGGAGAGGCGGACAATGAGCAGTTCTTC. It codes for CASSQGEADNEQFF. The full variable domain, in which reference TRBV5-1 and TRBJ2-1 provide the parts outside the CDR3, is KAGVTQTPRYLIKTRGQQVTLSCSPISGHRSVSWYQQTPGQGLQFLFEYFSETQRNKGNFPGRFSGRQFSNSRSEMNVSTLELGDSALYLCASSQGEADNEQFFGPGTRLTVL.